The entry below gives a single TCR beta chain sequence along with its context. The data originate from a study of T cells in tuberculosis. Deletions cut 2 bases from V and 9 bases from J, with 17 bases between. The CDR3 consists of 15 residues. CDR1 and CDR2 from the germline V gene are WNHNN and SYGVQD (reference sequence). Measured with immunoSEQ multiplex PCR; TCRdb has only the in-frame clones, and not every one. This table holds some 41,000 clones, roughly 93% found once. The rearrangement joins TRBV10-1 to TRBJ2-1, with D perhaps matching TRBD1 (6 bases). The clonotype was recovered from a donor under 30 with latent tuberculosis or without tuberculosis infection. Some clones in this sample may be carry-over from other donors' samples. The sequencing input was PBMCs. CDR3 in amino acids: CASSERPGVFAEQFF. CDR3 DNA: TGCGCCAGCAGTGAGAGGCCAGGGGTTTTTGCTGAGCAGTTCTTC.